These 12 T cell receptor beta chains were all obtained from the same sample, sequenced in a study of Ad26.COV2.S vaccination and SARS-CoV-2 variants. Profiling relied on immunoSEQ multiplex PCR, and the TCRdb table lists in-frame clones only, not all of them. The data contain about 480,000 clones, around nine tenths of them singletons. Specified treatment: some 20 received Ad26.COV2.S at low or high dose, single or two shots; a few received placebo; per-sample allocation not given. At day 63 after the first vaccine or placebo injection, samples were drawn. This sample comprised peripheral blood, obtained in a trial of Ad26.COV2.S vaccine versus placebo. Receptors originate from a person aged 18-60 years who received the Ad26.COV2.S COVID-19 vaccine or a placebo.

The J gene is TRBJ2-2, the V gene TRBV7-9; 14 bases map to TRBD2. After removal of 6 bases from V and 1 base from J, the junction contained 4 bases not matched to a gene. The CDR3 sequence is 17 residues long. Germline values: CDR1 SEHNR, CDR2 FQNEAQ (reference sequence). The CDR3 region has the DNA TGTGCCAGCAGACGACTAGCGGGAGGGGTGAACACCGGGGAGCTGTTTTTT. Translation gives CASRRLAGGVNTGELFF.

The rearrangement uses TRBV5-1 and TRBJ2-2; 13 nucleotides line up with TRBD2. V was clipped by 4 bases and J by 5 bases; unmatched bases: 5. Germline lookup yields CDR1 SGHRS and CDR2 YFSETQ. This CDR3 region has 16 residues. The CDR3 sequence: CASSRRTSGSTGELFF. The CDR3 DNA reads as TGCGCCAGCAGCAGGAGGACTAGCGGGAGTACCGGGGAGCTGTTTTTT.

This chain connects TRBV7-8 to TRBJ2-5, with 9 positions matching TRBD2. The CDR3 extends over 17 amino acids. The V segment lost 5 bases and the J segment 3 bases; nucleotides outside the gene matches: 13. Germline lookup yields CDR1 SGHVS and CDR2 FQNEAQ. CDR3 bases: TGTGCCAGCAGCCTATTGACTAGCGGTACTATTAAAGAGACCCAGTACTTC. It translates to CASSLLTSGTIKETQYF. The whole variable domain, filled in from reference TRBV7-8 and TRBJ2-5, reads GAGVSQSPRYKVAKRGQDVALRCDPISGHVSLFWYQQALGQGPEFLTYFQNEAQLDKSGLPSDRFFAERPEGSVSTLKIQRTQQEDSAVYLCASSLLTSGTIKETQYFGPGTRLLVL.

To note about this clone: The same CDR3 is also encoded by other DNA sequences in this sample. The rearrangement joins TRBV6-5 to TRBJ2-7; the D gene is possibly TRBD1 (7 bases). This CDR3 contains 12 residues. Germline CDR1 MNHEY, CDR2 SVGAGI. Trimming took off 6 bases at V and 6 bases at J, with 12 bases between the two ends. The CDR3 DNA follows: TGTGCCAGCAGAAGACAGGGAGGCGAGCAGTACTTC. Translating gives CASRRQGGEQYF.

The V gene is TRBV28, the J gene TRBJ1-2, with 7 bases identical to TRBD1. CDR3 length equals 12 residues. Germline trimming cut 10 bases from V and 8 bases from J; bases unmatched to any gene: 10. Germline V gene data show CDR1 as MDHEN and CDR2 as SYDVKM. CDR3 residues: CAIMDRPRGYTF. CDR3 nucleotides: TGTGCCATCATGGACAGGCCGAGGGGCTACACCTTC.

This chain connects TRBV6-4 to TRBJ2-4, with 9 nucleotides matching TRBD2. Germline V gene data show CDR1 as MRHNA and CDR2 as SNTAGT. V was clipped by 3 bases and J by 1 base; unmatched bases: 7. The CDR3 spans 17 residues. The CDR3: CASSDEREVRAKNIQYF. The CDR3 DNA sequence: TGTGCCAGCAGTGATGAGCGGGAGGTAAGGGCCAAAAACATTCAGTACTTC.

The V gene is TRBV6-1, the J gene TRBJ1-5; 8 bases match TRBD1. Germline-derived CDR1 and CDR2 are MNHNS and SASEGT. The trim removed 1 base at V and 4 bases at J, leaving 15 bases unmatched. The length of the CDR3 is 19 residues. CDR3 protein: CASSEERQGAPRGNQPQHF. The CDR3 coding sequence is TGTGCCAGCAGTGAAGAGAGGCAGGGGGCGCCCCGTGGGAATCAGCCCCAGCATTTT.

This clone was found a few times. The chain employs TRBV7-9 and TRBJ2-5; no clear D. This CDR3 is 11 amino acids long. Germline CDR1 reads SEHNR; CDR2 reads FQNEAQ (reference sequence). Between the trimmed V and J ends, which lost 5 bases and 2 bases, there was a span of 3 bases. The CDR3 protein is CASSQQETQYF. CDR3 coding DNA: TGTGCCAGCAGCCAGCAAGAGACCCAGTACTTC.

In the case of this clone: Different DNA sequences within this sample yield the same CDR3. The DNA of the CDR3 is TGCGCCAGCAGCTTGGAAGGCGAGACCCAGTACTTC. This codes for CASSLEGETQYF. V is TRBV5-1 and J is TRBJ2-5; D is uncertain. V was trimmed by 0 bases and J by 5 bases, leaving 5 bases between them. The length of the CDR3 is 12 residues. Per the germline V gene, CDR1 is SGHRS and CDR2 is YFSETQ.

In regard to this clone: Other DNA variants within this sample encode the same CDR3. The chain recombines TRBV5-6 with TRBJ2-7, with unresolved D. CDR1 SGHDT and CDR2 YYEEEE come from the germline V gene. The CDR3 runs to 11 residues. V was clipped by 0 bases and J by 7 bases, with 5 bases between them. The CDR3 sequence is CASSLEYEQYF. The CDR3 DNA reads as TGTGCCAGCAGCTTGGAATATGAGCAGTACTTC.

The rearrangement joins TRBV6-5 to TRBJ2-7; D not certain. CDR1 is MNHEY and CDR2 is SVGAGI in the germline V gene. V lost 6 bases and J 3 bases, leaving 9 bases between the germline ends. The CDR3 is 12 residues long. The CDR3 DNA is TGTGCCAGCAGGAATCCAAACTACGAGCAGTACTTC. Translating gives CASRNPNYEQYF.

Of note for this clone: The sample carries other DNA sequences with the same CDR3. V is TRBV6-5 and J is TRBJ1-2, with D perhaps matching TRBD1 (5 bases). CDR3 size: 13 residues. Germline V gene lookup returns CDR1 MNHEY and CDR2 SVGAGI. V was cut by 2 bases and J by 3 bases, with 7 bases left in between. CDR3: CASSYGGDYGYTF. CDR3 nucleotide sequence: TGTGCCAGCAGTTACGGGGGGGACTATGGCTACACCTTC.